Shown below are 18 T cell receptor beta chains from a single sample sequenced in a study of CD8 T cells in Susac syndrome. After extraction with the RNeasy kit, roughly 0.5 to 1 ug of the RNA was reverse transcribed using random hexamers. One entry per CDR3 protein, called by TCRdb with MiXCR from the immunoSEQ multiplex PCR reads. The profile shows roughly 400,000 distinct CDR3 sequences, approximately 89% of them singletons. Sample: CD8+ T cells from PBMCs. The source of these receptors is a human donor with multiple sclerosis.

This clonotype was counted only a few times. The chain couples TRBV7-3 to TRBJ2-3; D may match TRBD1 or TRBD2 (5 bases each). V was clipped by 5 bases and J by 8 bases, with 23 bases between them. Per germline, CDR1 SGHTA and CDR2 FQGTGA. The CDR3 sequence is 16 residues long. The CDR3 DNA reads TGTGCCAGCAGCCCTGTCCCGGGACGGGTTCAGGGTACGCAGTATTTT. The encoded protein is CASSPVPGRVQGTQYF.

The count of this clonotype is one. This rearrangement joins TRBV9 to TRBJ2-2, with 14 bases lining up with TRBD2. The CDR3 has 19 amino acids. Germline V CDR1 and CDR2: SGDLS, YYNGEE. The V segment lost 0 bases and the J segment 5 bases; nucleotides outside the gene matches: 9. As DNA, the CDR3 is TGTGCCAGCAGCGTAGCCATGGGACTAGCGGGAGTAGTAACCGGGGAGCTGTTTTTT. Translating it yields CASSVAMGLAGVVTGELFF. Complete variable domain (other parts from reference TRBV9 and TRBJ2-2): DSGVTQTPKHLITATGQRVTLRCSPRSGDLSVYWYQQSLDQGLQFLIQYYNGEERAKGNILERFSAQQFPDLHSELNLSSLELGDSALYFCASSVAMGLAGVVTGELFFGEGSRLTVL.

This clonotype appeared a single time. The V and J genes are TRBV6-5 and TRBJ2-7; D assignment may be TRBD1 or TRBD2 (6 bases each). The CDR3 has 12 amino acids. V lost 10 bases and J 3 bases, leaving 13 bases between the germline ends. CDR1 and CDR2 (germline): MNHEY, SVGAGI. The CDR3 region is CATGGGVYEQYF. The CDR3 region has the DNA TGTGCCACCGGGGGCGGAGTCTACGAGCAGTACTTC.

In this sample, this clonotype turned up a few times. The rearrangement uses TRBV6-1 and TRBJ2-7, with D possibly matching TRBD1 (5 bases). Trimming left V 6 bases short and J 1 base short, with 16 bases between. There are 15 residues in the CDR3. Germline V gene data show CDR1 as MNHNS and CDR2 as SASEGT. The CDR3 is CASSARGPSSYEQYF. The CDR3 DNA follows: TGTGCCAGCAGCGCAAGGGGCCCCTCTTCCTACGAGCAGTACTTC.

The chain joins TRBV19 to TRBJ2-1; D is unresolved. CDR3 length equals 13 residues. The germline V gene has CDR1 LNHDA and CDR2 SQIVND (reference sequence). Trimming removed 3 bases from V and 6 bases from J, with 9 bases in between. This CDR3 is CASSMTRRNEQFF. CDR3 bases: TGTGCCAGTAGTATGACTCGACGCAATGAGCAGTTCTTC.

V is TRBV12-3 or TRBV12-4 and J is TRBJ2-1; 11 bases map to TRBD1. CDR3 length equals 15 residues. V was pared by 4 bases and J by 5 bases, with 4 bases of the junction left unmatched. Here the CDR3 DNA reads TGTGCCAGCAGTTCCGGGACAGGGGGGGACAATGAGCAGTTCTTC. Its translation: CASSSGTGGDNEQFF.

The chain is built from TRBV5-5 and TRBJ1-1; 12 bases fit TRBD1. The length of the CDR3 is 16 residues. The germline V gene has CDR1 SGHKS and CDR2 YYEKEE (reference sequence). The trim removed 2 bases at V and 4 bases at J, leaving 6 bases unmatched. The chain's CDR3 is CASSLPGQGAGTEAFF. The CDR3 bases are TGTGCCAGCAGCTTACCGGGACAGGGGGCTGGCACTGAAGCTTTCTTT.

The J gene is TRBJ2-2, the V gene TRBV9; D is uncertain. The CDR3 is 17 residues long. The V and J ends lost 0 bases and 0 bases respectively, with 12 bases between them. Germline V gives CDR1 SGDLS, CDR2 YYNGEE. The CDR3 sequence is CASSVVGRVPNTGELFF. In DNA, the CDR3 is TGTGCCAGCAGCGTAGTTGGCCGAGTCCCGAACACCGGGGAGCTGTTTTTT.

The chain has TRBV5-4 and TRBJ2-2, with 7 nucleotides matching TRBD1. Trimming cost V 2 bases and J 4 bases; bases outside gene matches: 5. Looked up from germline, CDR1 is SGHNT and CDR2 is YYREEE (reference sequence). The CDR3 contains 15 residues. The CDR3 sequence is CASSFRTGGTGELFF. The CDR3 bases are TGTGCCAGCAGCTTCAGGACAGGAGGCACCGGGGAGCTGTTTTTT.

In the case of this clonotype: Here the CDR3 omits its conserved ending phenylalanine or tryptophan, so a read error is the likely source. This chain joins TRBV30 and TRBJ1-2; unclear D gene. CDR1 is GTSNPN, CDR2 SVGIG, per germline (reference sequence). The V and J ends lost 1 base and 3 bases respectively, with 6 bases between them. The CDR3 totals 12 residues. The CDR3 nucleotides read TGTGCCTGGAGTGGGCGGGACTATGGCTACACCCTC. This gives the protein CAWSGRDYGYTL.

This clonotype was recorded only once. In DNA, the CDR3 is TGTGCCAGCAGTTTAGGGGGGGAGGGCCAGGAGACCCAGTACTTC. Translated: CASSLGGEGQETQYF. The V call is TRBV27, the J call TRBJ2-5, with 7 nucleotides matching TRBD2. There are 15 residues in the CDR3. Germline trimming cut 2 bases from V and 5 bases from J; bases unmatched to any gene: 8. The germline V gene has CDR1 MNHEY and CDR2 SMNVEV (reference sequence).

CDR3 DNA: TGTGCCAGTAGTAGGGGGCCAACAGATACGCAGTATTTT. It yields the protein CASSRGPTDTQYF. The genes are TRBV19 and TRBJ2-3; TRBD1 might be the D (6 bases). The CDR3 contains 13 residues. Germline V CDR1 and CDR2: LNHDA, SQIVND (reference sequence). V was shortened by 4 bases and J by 3 bases, with 8 bases between the two germline ends. Full variable domain (outside the CDR3, taken from reference TRBV19 and TRBJ2-3): DGGITQSPKYLFRKEGQNVTLSCEQNLNHDAMYWYRQDPGQGLRLIYYSQIVNDFQKGDIAEGYSVSREKKESFPLTVTSAQKNPTAFYLCASSRGPTDTQYFGPGTRLTVL.

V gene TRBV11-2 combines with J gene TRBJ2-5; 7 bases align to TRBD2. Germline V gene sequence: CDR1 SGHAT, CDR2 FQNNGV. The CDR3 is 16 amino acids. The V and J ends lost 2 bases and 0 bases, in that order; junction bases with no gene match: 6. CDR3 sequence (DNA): TGTGCCAGCAGCTTAAGGGCTAGCGGATACCAAGAGACCCAGTACTTC. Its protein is CASSLRASGYQETQYF.

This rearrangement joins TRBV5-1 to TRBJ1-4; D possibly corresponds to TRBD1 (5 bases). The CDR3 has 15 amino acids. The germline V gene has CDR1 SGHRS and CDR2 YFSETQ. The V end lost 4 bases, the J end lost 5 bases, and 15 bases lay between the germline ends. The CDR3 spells CASSAGTVKNEKLFF. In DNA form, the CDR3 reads TGCGCCAGCAGCGCGGGGACGGTGAAGAATGAAAAACTGTTTTTT.

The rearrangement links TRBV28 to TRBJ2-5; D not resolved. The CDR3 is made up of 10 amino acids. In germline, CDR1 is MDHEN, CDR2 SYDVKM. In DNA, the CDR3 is TGTGCATGGGGACAAGAGACCCAGTACTTC. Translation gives CAWGQETQYF. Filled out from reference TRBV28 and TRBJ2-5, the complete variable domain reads DVKVTQSSRYLVKRTGEKVFLECVQDMDHENMFWYRQDPGLGLRLIYFSYDVKMKEKGDIPEGYSVSREKKERFSLILESASTNQTSMYLCAWGQETQYFGPGTRLLVL.

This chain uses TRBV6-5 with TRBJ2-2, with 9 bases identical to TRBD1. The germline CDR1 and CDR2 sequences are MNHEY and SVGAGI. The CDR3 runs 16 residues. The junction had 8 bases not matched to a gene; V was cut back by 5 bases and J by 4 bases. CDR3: CASSHRGQLLTGELFF. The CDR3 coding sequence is TGTGCCAGCAGTCACAGGGGGCAACTTCTCACCGGGGAGCTGTTTTTT.

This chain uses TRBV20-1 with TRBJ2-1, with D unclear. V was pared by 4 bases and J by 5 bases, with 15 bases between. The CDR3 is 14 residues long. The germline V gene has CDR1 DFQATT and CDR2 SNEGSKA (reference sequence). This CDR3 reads CSAKLYVENNEQFF. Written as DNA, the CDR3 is TGCAGTGCTAAGTTGTATGTTGAAAACAATGAGCAGTTCTTC.

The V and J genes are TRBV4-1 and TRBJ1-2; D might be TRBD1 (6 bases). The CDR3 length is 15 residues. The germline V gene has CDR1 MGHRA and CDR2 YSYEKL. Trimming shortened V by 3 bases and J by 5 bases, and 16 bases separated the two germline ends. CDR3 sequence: CASSQTPRDIYGYTF. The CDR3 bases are TGCGCCAGCAGCCAGACGCCGCGGGACATTTATGGCTACACCTTC.